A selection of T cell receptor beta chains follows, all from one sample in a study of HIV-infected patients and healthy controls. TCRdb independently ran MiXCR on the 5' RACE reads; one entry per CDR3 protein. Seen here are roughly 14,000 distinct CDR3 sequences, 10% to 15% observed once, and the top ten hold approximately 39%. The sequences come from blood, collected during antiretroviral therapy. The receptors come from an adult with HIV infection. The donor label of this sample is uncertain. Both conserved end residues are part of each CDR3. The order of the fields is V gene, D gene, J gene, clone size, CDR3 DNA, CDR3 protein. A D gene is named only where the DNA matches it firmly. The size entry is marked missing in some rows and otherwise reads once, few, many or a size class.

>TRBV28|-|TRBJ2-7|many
TGTGCCAGCAGTTTAGAACTGAACTACGAGCAGTACTTC
CASSLELNYEQYF
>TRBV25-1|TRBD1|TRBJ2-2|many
TGTGCCAGCAGTGATTTGGGACAGGGGTTCACCGGGGAGCTGTTTTTT
CASSDLGQGFTGELFF
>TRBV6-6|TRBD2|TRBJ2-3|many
TGTGCCAGCAGTTACTCGTCGCGGGAGGGCGGTAAAGATACGCAGTATTTT
CASSYSSREGGKDTQYF
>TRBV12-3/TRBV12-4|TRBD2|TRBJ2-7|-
TGTGCCAGCAGTCCTAGCGGGGGGGTCCTGCAGTACTTC
CASSPSGGVLQYF
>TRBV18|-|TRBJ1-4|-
TGTGCCAGCTCAAACTCCGGACAGATCGAAAAACTGTTTTTT
CASSNSGQIEKLFF
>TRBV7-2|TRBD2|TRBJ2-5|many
TGTGCCAGCAGCTTAGCGGTCGGCGGGAGGGCCCGGGAGACCCAGTACTTC
CASSLAVGGRARETQYF
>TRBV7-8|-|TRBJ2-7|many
TGTGCCAGCAGCTACGATCCGGGACTCTCCTACGAGCAGTACTTC
CASSYDPGLSYEQYF
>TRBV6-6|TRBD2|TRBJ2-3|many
TGTGCCAGCAGTTACACTGGACTAGCGGGGGGGCTAGGCACAGATACGCAGTATTTT
CASSYTGLAGGLGTDTQYF
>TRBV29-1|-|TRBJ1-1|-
TGCAGCGTCAAAATGGGGCAGATGAACACTGAAGCTTTCTTT
CSVKMGQMNTEAFF
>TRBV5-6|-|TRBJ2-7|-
TGTGCCAGCAGCTTGGTCCTAGTCGAGCAGTACTTC
CASSLVLVEQYF
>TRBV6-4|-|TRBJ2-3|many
TGTGCCAGCAGTGACTCAGCACGGAGCACAGATACGCAGTATTTT
CASSDSARSTDTQYF